The rows below give T cell receptor beta chains drawn from one sample of a study of coeliac disease. The repertoire was sequenced with immunoSEQ multiplex PCR; TCRdb's copy has only in-frame clones and lacks some. Of thousands of clones listed, around 70% are singletons. Sequenced sample: intraepithelial lymphocytes from the gut. All receptors derive from a woman between 55 and 75 years old with active celiac disease. The CDR3 runs from the conserved cysteine through the conserved F or W. The D gene is left open where the match is weak. A clone size is listed for some rows: how often the clone was seen (once, few, many), or a class if it is expanded.

J gene: TRBJ2-1
V gene: TRBV10-3
D gene: .
clone size: few
CDR3 DNA: TGTGCCATCAGTGCCCCGGCCTACAATGAGCAGTTCTTC
CDR3 protein: CAISAPAYNEQFF

J gene: TRBJ2-1
V gene: TRBV27
D gene: TRBD1
clone size: .
CDR3 DNA: TGTGCCAGCAGTTATACAGGGGGCACCTACAATGAGCAGTTCTTC
CDR3 protein: CASSYTGGTYNEQFF

J gene: TRBJ1-3
V gene: TRBV4-1
D gene: .
clone size: once
CDR3 DNA: TGCGCCAGCAGCCTGGGCAGGCACTCTGGAAACACCATATATTTT
CDR3 protein: CASSLGRHSGNTIYF

J gene: TRBJ2-1
V gene: TRBV2
D gene: .
clone size: few
CDR3 DNA: TGTGCCAGCAGTGCCTCACACTACTTGGGCAATGAGCAGTTCTTC
CDR3 protein: CASSASHYLGNEQFF

J gene: TRBJ1-2
V gene: TRBV30
D gene: .
clone size: .
CDR3 DNA: TGTGCCTGGAGAGTCCCCACAGTTTATGGCTACACCTTC
CDR3 protein: CAWRVPTVYGYTF

J gene: TRBJ2-7
V gene: TRBV4-3
D gene: .
clone size: .
CDR3 DNA: TGCGCCAGCAGCCAAGATAACAAGAACGAGTACTTC
CDR3 protein: CASSQDNKNEYF

J gene: TRBJ2-1
V gene: TRBV27
D gene: TRBD2
clone size: .
CDR3 DNA: TGTGCCAGCAGTTATACGGGAGGGCCCTACAATGAGCAGTTCTTC
CDR3 protein: CASSYTGGPYNEQFF

J gene: TRBJ2-1
V gene: TRBV4-3
D gene: .
clone size: medium-sized
CDR3 DNA: TGCGCCAGCAGCCTCTATGTGGGGAGCAACAATGAGCAGTTCTTC
CDR3 protein: CASSLYVGSNNEQFF

J gene: TRBJ1-4
V gene: TRBV4-3
D gene: .
clone size: few
CDR3 DNA: TGCGCCAGCAGCCAAGATAAGGAGACGCCTTCCCTGTTTTTT
CDR3 protein: CASSQDKETPSLFF

J gene: TRBJ2-1
V gene: TRBV7-2
D gene: TRBD2
clone size: .
CDR3 DNA: TGTGCCAGCAGCCCTCCCGGGACTATCAATGAGCAGTTCTTC
CDR3 protein: CASSPPGTINEQFF

J gene: TRBJ1-4
V gene: TRBV2
D gene: TRBD1
clone size: few
CDR3 DNA: TGTGCCAGCAGAAACAGGGGGCCTACTAATGAAAAACTGTTTTTT
CDR3 protein: CASRNRGPTNEKLFF

J gene: TRBJ1-1
V gene: TRBV23-1
D gene: TRBD1
clone size: once
CDR3 DNA: TGCGCCAGCAGTCGGGGTACAGGGGGCGGCGGAACTGAAGCTTTCTTT
CDR3 protein: CASSRGTGGGGTEAFF

J gene: TRBJ2-7
V gene: TRBV10-3
D gene: TRBD2
clone size: .
CDR3 DNA: TGTGCCATCAGTTGGGGGGAGGGGCTGAGCCCCGAGCAGTACTTC
CDR3 protein: CAISWGEGLSPEQYF

J gene: TRBJ1-1
V gene: TRBV29-1
D gene: .
clone size: few
CDR3 DNA: TGCAGCGTTCTAGTGGGGGGAACTGAAGCTTTCTTT
CDR3 protein: CSVLVGGTEAFF

J gene: TRBJ2-7
V gene: TRBV10-3
D gene: TRBD1
clone size: once
CDR3 DNA: TGTGCCTCCGGACAGGAGGCCTCCTACGAGCAGTACTTC
CDR3 protein: CASGQEASYEQYF

J gene: TRBJ2-1
V gene: TRBV7-2
D gene: TRBD1
clone size: .
CDR3 DNA: TGTGCCAGCAGCTTCCGTTCCCCGGGACAGGGCGGCAATGAGCAGTTCTTC
CDR3 protein: CASSFRSPGQGGNEQFF

J gene: TRBJ1-2
V gene: TRBV18
D gene: TRBD1
clone size: once
CDR3 DNA: TGTGCCAGCTCATCAGGACAGGCAAAAGCTAACTATGGCTACACCTTC
CDR3 protein: CASSSGQAKANYGYTF

J gene: TRBJ1-5
V gene: TRBV6-5
D gene: .
clone size: .
CDR3 DNA: TGTGCCAGCAGTCTACTACCTCGCCCCCCGCCCCAGCATTTT
CDR3 protein: CASSLLPRPPPQHF

J gene: TRBJ1-1
V gene: TRBV6-6
D gene: TRBD1
clone size: .
CDR3 DNA: TGTGCCAGCAGCAGGGGGGTCACTGAAGCTTTCTTT
CDR3 protein: CASSRGVTEAFF

J gene: TRBJ1-1
V gene: TRBV7-5
D gene: .
clone size: .
CDR3 DNA: TGTGCCGCCCGGGTGAGCACTGAAGCTTTCTTT
CDR3 protein: CAARVSTEAFF

J gene: TRBJ1-1
V gene: TRBV4-2
D gene: .
clone size: .
CDR3 DNA: TGTGCCAGCAGCCTCGCGGGGGGGCGCAAGAACACTGAAGCTTTCTTT
CDR3 protein: CASSLAGGRKNTEAFF

J gene: TRBJ2-3
V gene: TRBV9
D gene: .
clone size: .
CDR3 DNA: TGTGCCAGCAGCCTAGGAGGTCCGGGGGGCACAGATACGCAGTATTTT
CDR3 protein: CASSLGGPGGTDTQYF

J gene: TRBJ2-1
V gene: TRBV7-8
D gene: .
clone size: few
CDR3 DNA: TGTGCCAGCAGCTTCCGACAGATTATTTACAATGAGCAGTTCTTC
CDR3 protein: CASSFRQIIYNEQFF

J gene: TRBJ1-2
V gene: TRBV29-1
D gene: TRBD1
clone size: few
CDR3 DNA: TGCAGCGTTGGCGGACAGGGATTCGGCTACACCTTC
CDR3 protein: CSVGGQGFGYTF

J gene: TRBJ1-2
V gene: TRBV28
D gene: .
clone size: .
CDR3 DNA: TGTGCCAGCAGTTCGCGTGGCTACACCTTC
CDR3 protein: CASSSRGYTF

J gene: TRBJ1-2
V gene: TRBV18
D gene: .
clone size: .
CDR3 DNA: TGTGCCAGCTCACCACCGGGTCTTCAAAGGGGCTATGGCTACACCTTC
CDR3 protein: CASSPPGLQRGYGYTF

J gene: TRBJ2-1
V gene: TRBV15
D gene: TRBD2
clone size: once
CDR3 DNA: TGTGCCACCAGCAGGGGCGCCGGGACTAGCGAAAATGAGCAGTTCTTC
CDR3 protein: CATSRGAGTSENEQFF

J gene: TRBJ2-2
V gene: TRBV18
D gene: TRBD1
clone size: once
CDR3 DNA: TGTGCCAGCTCACGACCGGGACAGGACACCGGGGAGCTGTTTTTT
CDR3 protein: CASSRPGQDTGELFF

J gene: TRBJ1-2
V gene: TRBV5-1
D gene: .
clone size: few
CDR3 DNA: TGCGCCAGCAGCTTGTCGACAGGTGGCTTGAATGGCTACACCTTC
CDR3 protein: CASSLSTGGLNGYTF

J gene: TRBJ2-6
V gene: TRBV4-2
D gene: .
clone size: medium-sized
CDR3 DNA: TGTGCCAGCAGCCAAGGGGGGCGCATCTCTGGGGCCAACGTCCTGACTTTC
CDR3 protein: CASSQGGRISGANVLTF

J gene: TRBJ1-2
V gene: TRBV9
D gene: .
clone size: large
CDR3 DNA: TGTGCCAGCAGTGATTCCAAGGGAGGCTATGGCTACACCTTC
CDR3 protein: CASSDSKGGYGYTF

J gene: TRBJ2-7
V gene: TRBV7-9
D gene: .
clone size: .
CDR3 DNA: TGTGCCAGCGGCCCGGGGGCCTACGAGCAGTACTTC
CDR3 protein: CASGPGAYEQYF

J gene: TRBJ2-2
V gene: TRBV4-2
D gene: TRBD2
clone size: few
CDR3 DNA: TGTGCCAGCAGTACTATAGCGGGGGATGACACCGGGGAGCTGTTTTTT
CDR3 protein: CASSTIAGDDTGELFF

J gene: TRBJ2-1
V gene: TRBV15
D gene: TRBD1
clone size: .
CDR3 DNA: TGTGCCACCGTACCCTCCGGGACAGGGGGTATCAAAGAGCAGTTCTTC
CDR3 protein: CATVPSGTGGIKEQFF

J gene: TRBJ2-1
V gene: TRBV11-3
D gene: .
clone size: .
CDR3 DNA: TGTGCCAGCAGCTTACTTCTCGGTTACTGTGAGCAGTTCTTC
CDR3 protein: CASSLLLGYCEQFF

J gene: TRBJ2-3
V gene: TRBV7-8
D gene: TRBD2
clone size: .
CDR3 DNA: TGTGCCAGCAGCTTAACGGGAGGATATACAGATACGCAGTATTTT
CDR3 protein: CASSLTGGYTDTQYF

J gene: TRBJ1-5
V gene: TRBV5-5
D gene: .
clone size: .
CDR3 DNA: TGTGCCAGCAGCCCCGTAGTACAGGTACATCAGCCCCAGCATTTT
CDR3 protein: CASSPVVQVHQPQHF

J gene: TRBJ2-3
V gene: TRBV21-1
D gene: .
clone size: .
CDR3 DNA: TGTGCCAGCCGGGGGGACTCCTCTAGCACAGATACGCAGTATTTT
CDR3 protein: CASRGDSSSTDTQYF

J gene: TRBJ2-1
V gene: TRBV30
D gene: TRBD2
clone size: once
CDR3 DNA: TGTGCCTGGAGTCCACTAGCGGGGGGGCGAGAGCAGTTCTTC
CDR3 protein: CAWSPLAGGREQFF

J gene: TRBJ1-1
V gene: TRBV28
D gene: .
clone size: few
CDR3 DNA: TGTGCCAGCAGTTTGACAGGCACCCCACGCACTGAAGCTTTCTTT
CDR3 protein: CASSLTGTPRTEAFF

J gene: TRBJ1-2
V gene: TRBV4-1
D gene: .
clone size: .
CDR3 DNA: TGCGCCAGCAGTCCCCCAGGGGCCTATGGCTACACCTTC
CDR3 protein: CASSPPGAYGYTF

J gene: TRBJ2-3
V gene: TRBV4-2
D gene: .
clone size: .
CDR3 DNA: TGTGCCAGCAGCCAAGGGGGGGTGGCACCTACGCAGTATTTT
CDR3 protein: CASSQGGVAPTQYF

J gene: TRBJ2-6
V gene: TRBV19
D gene: TRBD1
clone size: .
CDR3 DNA: TGTGCCAGTAGTGGGACAGGGGGTTCTGGGGCCAACGTCCTGACTTTC
CDR3 protein: CASSGTGGSGANVLTF

J gene: TRBJ1-1
V gene: TRBV11-3
D gene: .
clone size: .
CDR3 DNA: TGTGCCAGCAGCCGAGGCACTGAAGCTTTCTTT
CDR3 protein: CASSRGTEAFF

J gene: TRBJ2-4
V gene: TRBV7-9
D gene: TRBD2
clone size: few
CDR3 DNA: TGTGCCAGCAGCTCCCCCCTACTAGCGCCAGGAGGCATTCAGTACTTC
CDR3 protein: CASSSPLLAPGGIQYF

J gene: TRBJ2-2
V gene: TRBV7-4
D gene: TRBD2
clone size: .
CDR3 DNA: TGTGCCAGCAGCTCCGTTACTAGCGGTAACACCGGGGAGCTGTTTTTT
CDR3 protein: CASSSVTSGNTGELFF

J gene: TRBJ2-5
V gene: TRBV7-2
D gene: TRBD2
clone size: few
CDR3 DNA: TGTGCCAGCAGCTTCCGGACTAGCGGGGGCAACCAAGAGACCCAGTACTTC
CDR3 protein: CASSFRTSGGNQETQYF

J gene: TRBJ2-5
V gene: TRBV9
D gene: .
clone size: .
CDR3 DNA: TGTGCCGGCAGCGTAGACGCTCCCGGACTGGAATTGGACTTC
CDR3 protein: CAGSVDAPGLELDF

J gene: TRBJ1-2
V gene: TRBV15
D gene: TRBD1
clone size: .
CDR3 DNA: TGTGCCACCAGCGCCGGGACAGACACAAATGGCTACACCTTC
CDR3 protein: CATSAGTDTNGYTF

J gene: TRBJ2-7
V gene: TRBV18
D gene: TRBD2
clone size: .
CDR3 DNA: TGTGCCAGCTCACGTCCCGGGACTAGCGGAAACGAGCAGTACTTC
CDR3 protein: CASSRPGTSGNEQYF

J gene: TRBJ1-2
V gene: TRBV7-2
D gene: .
clone size: .
CDR3 DNA: TGTGCCAGCAGCTTAATAGGACAGCAGGACCTGTATGGCTACACCTTC
CDR3 protein: CASSLIGQQDLYGYTF

J gene: TRBJ2-7
V gene: TRBV5-4
D gene: .
clone size: .
CDR3 DNA: TGCGCCAGCAGCTCCGGGCTAGCGCGAACATACGAGCAGTACTTC
CDR3 protein: CASSSGLARTYEQYF

J gene: TRBJ2-7
V gene: TRBV7-2
D gene: .
clone size: .
CDR3 DNA: TGTGCCAGCAGCTTAGCCGACTACGAGCAGTACTTC
CDR3 protein: CASSLADYEQYF